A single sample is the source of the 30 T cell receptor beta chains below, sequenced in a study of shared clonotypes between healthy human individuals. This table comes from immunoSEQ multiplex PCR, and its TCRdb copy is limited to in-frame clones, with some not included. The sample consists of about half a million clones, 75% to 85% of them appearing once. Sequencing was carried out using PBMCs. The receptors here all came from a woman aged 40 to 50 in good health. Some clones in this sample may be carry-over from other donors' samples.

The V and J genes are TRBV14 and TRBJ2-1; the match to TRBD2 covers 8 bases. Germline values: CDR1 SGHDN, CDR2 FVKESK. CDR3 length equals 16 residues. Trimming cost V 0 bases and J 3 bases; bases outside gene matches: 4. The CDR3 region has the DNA TGTGCCAGCAGCCAAGATGAGCGGGAGATCTACAATGAGCAGTTCTTC. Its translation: CASSQDEREIYNEQFF.

In nucleotides, the CDR3 is TGTGCCAGCAGTTCACCTAGCGGAAGCTCCTACAATGAGCAGTTCTTC. Translated, it gives CASSSPSGSSYNEQFF. The genes are TRBV27 and TRBJ2-1; 7 positions agree with TRBD2. The CDR3 spans 16 residues. Germline values: CDR1 MNHEY, CDR2 SMNVEV (reference sequence). J was trimmed by 0 bases and V by 4 bases; bases with no gene match: 6.

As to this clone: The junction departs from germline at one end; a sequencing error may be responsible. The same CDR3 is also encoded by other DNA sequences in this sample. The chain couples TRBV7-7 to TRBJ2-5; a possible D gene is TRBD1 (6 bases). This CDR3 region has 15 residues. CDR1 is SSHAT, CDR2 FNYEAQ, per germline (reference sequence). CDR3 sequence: CASSLIGTREETQYF. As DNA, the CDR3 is TGTGCTAGCAGCTTAATCGGGACACGGGAAGAGACCCAGTACTTC.

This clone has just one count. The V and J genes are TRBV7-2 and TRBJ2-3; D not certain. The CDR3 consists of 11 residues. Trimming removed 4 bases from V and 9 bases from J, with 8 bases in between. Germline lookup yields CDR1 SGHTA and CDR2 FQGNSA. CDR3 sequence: CASSSPVTQYF. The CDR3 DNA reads TGTGCCAGCAGCTCTCCTGTCACGCAGTATTTT. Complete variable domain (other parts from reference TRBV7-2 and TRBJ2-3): GAGVSQSPSNKVTEKGKDVELRCDPISGHTALYWYRQSLGQGLEFLIYFQGNSAPDKSGLPSDRFSAERTGGSVSTLTIQRTQQEDSAVYLCASSSPVTQYFGPGTRLTVL.

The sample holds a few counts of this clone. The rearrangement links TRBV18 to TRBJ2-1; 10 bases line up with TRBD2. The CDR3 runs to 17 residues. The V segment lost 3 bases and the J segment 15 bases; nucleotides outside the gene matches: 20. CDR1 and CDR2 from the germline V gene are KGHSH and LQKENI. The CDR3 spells CASSPPQREGRGRGGFF. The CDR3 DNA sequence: TGTGCCAGCTCACCTCCCCAGCGGGAGGGCCGGGGCCGAGGCGGGTTCTTC.

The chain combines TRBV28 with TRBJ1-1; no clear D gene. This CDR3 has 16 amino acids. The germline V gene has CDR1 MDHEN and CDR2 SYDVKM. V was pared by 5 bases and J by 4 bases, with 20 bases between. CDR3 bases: TGTGCCAGCAGTACTACAGATAACGGCGTTCGCACTGAAGCTTTCTTT. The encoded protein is CASSTTDNGVRTEAFF.

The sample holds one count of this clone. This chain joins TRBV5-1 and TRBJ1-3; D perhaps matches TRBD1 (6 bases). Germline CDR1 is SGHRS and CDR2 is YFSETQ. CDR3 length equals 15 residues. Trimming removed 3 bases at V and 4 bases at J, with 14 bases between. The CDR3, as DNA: TGCGCCAGCAGCTCCGACGGGGGGCGCGGAAACACCATATATTTT. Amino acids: CASSSDGGRGNTIYF.

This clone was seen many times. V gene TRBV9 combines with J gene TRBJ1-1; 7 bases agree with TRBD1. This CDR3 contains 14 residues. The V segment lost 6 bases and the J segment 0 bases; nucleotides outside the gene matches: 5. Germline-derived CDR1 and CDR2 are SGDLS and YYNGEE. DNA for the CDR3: TGTGCCAGCAACACAGGGGACCTGAACACTGAAGCTTTCTTT. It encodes CASNTGDLNTEAFF.

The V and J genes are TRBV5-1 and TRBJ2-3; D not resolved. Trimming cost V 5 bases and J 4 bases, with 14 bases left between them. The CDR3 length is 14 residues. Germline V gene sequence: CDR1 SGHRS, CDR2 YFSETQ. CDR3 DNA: TGCGCCAGCAGTCCGGGCCCCACCTCAGATACGCAGTATTTT. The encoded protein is CASSPGPTSDTQYF.

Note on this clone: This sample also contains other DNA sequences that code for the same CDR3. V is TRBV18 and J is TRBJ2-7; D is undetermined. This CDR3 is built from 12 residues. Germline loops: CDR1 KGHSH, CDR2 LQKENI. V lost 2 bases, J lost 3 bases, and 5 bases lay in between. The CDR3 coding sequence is TGTGCCAGCTCACCAAATGGCTACGAGCAGTACTTC. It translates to CASSPNGYEQYF.

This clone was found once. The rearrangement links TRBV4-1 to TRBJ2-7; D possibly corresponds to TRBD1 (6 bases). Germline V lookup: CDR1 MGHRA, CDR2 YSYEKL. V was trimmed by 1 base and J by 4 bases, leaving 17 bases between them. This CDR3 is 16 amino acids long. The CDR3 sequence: CASSQVGRGRSYEQYF. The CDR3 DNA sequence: TGCGCCAGCAGCCAAGTGGGCAGGGGCCGATCTTACGAGCAGTACTTC.

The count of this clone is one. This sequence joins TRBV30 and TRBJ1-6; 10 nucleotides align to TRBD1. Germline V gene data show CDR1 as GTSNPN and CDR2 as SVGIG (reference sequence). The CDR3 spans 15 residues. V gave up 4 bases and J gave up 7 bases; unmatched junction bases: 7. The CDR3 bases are TGTGCCTGGAACCGGGACAGGGGAAAAAATTCACCCCTCCACTTT. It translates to CAWNRDRGKNSPLHF. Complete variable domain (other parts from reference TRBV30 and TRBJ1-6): SQTIHQWPATLVQPVGSPLSLECTVEGTSNPNLYWYRQAAGRGLQLLFYSVGIGQISSEVPQNLSASRPQDRQFILSSKKLLLSDSGFYLCAWNRDRGKNSPLHFGNGTRLTVT.

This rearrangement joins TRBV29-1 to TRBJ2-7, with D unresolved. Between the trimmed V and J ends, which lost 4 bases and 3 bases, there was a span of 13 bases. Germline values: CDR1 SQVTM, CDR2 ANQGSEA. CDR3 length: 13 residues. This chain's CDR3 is CSVGPGRDYEQYF. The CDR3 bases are TGCAGCGTTGGACCTGGCAGAGACTACGAGCAGTACTTC.

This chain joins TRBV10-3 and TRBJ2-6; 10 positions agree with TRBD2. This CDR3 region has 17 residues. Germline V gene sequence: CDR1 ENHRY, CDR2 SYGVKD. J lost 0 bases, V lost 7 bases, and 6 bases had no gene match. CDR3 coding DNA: TGTGCCATCAAGCCAGCGGGAGGGCTCTCTGGGGCCAACGTCCTGACTTTC. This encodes CAIKPAGGLSGANVLTF.

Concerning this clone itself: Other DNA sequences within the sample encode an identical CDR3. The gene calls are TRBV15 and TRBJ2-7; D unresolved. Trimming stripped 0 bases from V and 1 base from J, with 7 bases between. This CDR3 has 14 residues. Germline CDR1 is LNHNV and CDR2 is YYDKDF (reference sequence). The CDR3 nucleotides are TGTGCCACCAGCAGAGATCGAGCGTCCTACGAGCAGTACTTC. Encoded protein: CATSRDRASYEQYF.

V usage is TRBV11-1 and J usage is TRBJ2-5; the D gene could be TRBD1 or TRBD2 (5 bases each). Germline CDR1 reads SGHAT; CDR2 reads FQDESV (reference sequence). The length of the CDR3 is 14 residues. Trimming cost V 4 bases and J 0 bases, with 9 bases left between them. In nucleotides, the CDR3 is TGTGCCAGCAGCTCCGAGGGGTACCAAGAGACCCAGTACTTC. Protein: CASSSEGYQETQYF.

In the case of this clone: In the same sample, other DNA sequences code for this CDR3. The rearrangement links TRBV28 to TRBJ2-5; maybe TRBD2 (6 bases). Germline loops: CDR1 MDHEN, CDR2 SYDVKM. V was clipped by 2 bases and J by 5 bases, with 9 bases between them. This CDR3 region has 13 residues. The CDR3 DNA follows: TGTGCCAGCAGTTTAGGAGGGCGGGAGACCCAGTACTTC. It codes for CASSLGGRETQYF.

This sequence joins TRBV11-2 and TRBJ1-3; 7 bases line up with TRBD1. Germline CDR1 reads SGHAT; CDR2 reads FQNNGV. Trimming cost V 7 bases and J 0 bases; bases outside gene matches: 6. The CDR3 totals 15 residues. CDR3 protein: CASTKTGLSGNTIYF. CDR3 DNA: TGTGCCAGCACCAAGACAGGGCTCTCTGGAAACACCATATATTTT. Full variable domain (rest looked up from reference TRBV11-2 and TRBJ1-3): EAGVAQSPRYKIIEKRQSVAFWCNPISGHATLYWYQQILGQGPKLLIQFQNNGVVDDSQLPKDRFSAERLKGVDSTLKIQPAKLEDSAVYLCASTKTGLSGNTIYFGEGSWLTVV.

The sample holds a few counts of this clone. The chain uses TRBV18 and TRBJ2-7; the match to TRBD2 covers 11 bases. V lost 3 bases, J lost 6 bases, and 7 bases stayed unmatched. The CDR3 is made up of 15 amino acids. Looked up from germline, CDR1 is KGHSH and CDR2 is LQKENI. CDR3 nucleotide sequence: TGTGCCAGCTCACCCAATAGCGGGAGGGCCATCGAGCAGTACTTC. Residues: CASSPNSGRAIEQYF.

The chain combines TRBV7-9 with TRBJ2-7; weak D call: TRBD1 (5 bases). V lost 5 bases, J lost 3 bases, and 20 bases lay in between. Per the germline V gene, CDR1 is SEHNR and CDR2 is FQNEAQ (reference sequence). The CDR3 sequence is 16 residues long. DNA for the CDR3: TGTGCCAGCAGCCGATCGTTACAGGCCCGATTCTACGAGCAGTACTTC. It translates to CASSRSLQARFYEQYF.

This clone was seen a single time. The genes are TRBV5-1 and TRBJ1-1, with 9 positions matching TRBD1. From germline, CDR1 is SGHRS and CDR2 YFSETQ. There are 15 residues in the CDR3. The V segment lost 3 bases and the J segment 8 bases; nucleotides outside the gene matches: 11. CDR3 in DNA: TGCGCCAGCAGCTCCTTCGACAGGGGGATACCAGAAGCTTTCTTT. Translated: CASSSFDRGIPEAFF. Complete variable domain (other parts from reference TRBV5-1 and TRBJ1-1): KAGVTQTPRYLIKTRGQQVTLSCSPISGHRSVSWYQQTPGQGLQFLFEYFSETQRNKGNFPGRFSGRQFSNSRSEMNVSTLELGDSALYLCASSSFDRGIPEAFFGQGTRLTVV.

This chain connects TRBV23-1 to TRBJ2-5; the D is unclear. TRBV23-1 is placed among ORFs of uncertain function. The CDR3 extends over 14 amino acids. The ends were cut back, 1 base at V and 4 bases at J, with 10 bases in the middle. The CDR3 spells CASSQFWHRETQYF. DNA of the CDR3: TGCGCCAGCAGTCAATTTTGGCATCGAGAGACCCAGTACTTC.

For the CDR3, the DNA is TGTGCCAGCAGCGCCCGTATAGGTAGCTCCTACGAGCAGTACTTC. It encodes CASSARIGSSYEQYF. The V and J genes are TRBV9 and TRBJ2-7; the D is unclear. CDR1 is SGDLS and CDR2 is YYNGEE in the germline V gene. The CDR3 runs 15 residues. V lost 3 bases and J 0 bases, leaving 13 bases between the germline ends.

CDR3 nucleotides: TGTGCCAGCAGCTTAGTAGCAGGGGGCAGTAGCAATCAGCCCCAGCATTTT. Protein product: CASSLVAGGSSNQPQHF. The chain couples TRBV7-3 to TRBJ1-5, with 8 bases matching TRBD1. CDR1 SGHTA and CDR2 FQGTGA come from the germline V gene. V trimming: 2 bases; J trimming: 0 bases; junction bases outside the gene matches: 6. The CDR3 length is 17 residues.

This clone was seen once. CDR3 residues: CASSYRVDWEQYF. The DNA of the CDR3 is TGTGCCAGTAGTTATAGGGTTGACTGGGAGCAGTACTTC. The V gene is TRBV19, the J gene TRBJ2-7; D unresolved. The V gene lost 5 bases and the J gene lost 7 bases, with 15 bases spanning the gap. Germline CDR1 reads LNHDA; CDR2 reads SQIVND (reference sequence). CDR3 length: 13 residues.

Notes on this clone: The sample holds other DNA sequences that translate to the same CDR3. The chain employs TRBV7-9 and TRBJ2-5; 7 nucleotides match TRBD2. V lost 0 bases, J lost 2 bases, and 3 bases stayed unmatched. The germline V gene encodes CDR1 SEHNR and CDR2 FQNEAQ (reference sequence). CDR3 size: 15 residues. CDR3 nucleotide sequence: TGTGCCAGCAGCTTAGCGCTGGGGGGGCAAGAGACCCAGTACTTC. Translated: CASSLALGGQETQYF.

Here the CDR3 DNA reads TGTGCCAGCAGCTTGTTACTGGGGGGAGGCGAGCAGTACTTC. Protein sequence: CASSLLLGGGEQYF. The chain links TRBV5-8 to TRBJ2-7; a possible D gene is TRBD2 (6 bases). Germline CDR1 and CDR2: SGHTS and YDEGEE. CDR3 length: 14 residues. Between the trimmed V and J ends, which lost 1 base and 6 bases, there was a span of 14 bases.

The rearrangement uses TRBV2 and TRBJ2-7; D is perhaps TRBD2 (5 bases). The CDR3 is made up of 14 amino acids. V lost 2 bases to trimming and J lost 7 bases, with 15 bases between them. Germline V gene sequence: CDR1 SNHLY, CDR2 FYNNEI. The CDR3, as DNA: TGTGCCAGCAGTGAAAATACGGTCGGGATGGAGCAGTACTTC. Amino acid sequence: CASSENTVGMEQYF.

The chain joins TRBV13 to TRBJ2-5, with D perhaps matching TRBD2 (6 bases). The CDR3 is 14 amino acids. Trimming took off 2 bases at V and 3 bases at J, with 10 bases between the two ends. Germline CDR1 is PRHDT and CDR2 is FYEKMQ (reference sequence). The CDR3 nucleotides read TGTGCCAGCAGCTTACCGCGGGAAAAAGAGACCCAGTACTTC. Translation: CASSLPREKETQYF.

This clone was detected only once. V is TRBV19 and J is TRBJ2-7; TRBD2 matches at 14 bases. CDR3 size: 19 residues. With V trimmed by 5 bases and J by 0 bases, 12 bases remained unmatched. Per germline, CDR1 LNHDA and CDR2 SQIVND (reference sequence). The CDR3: CASSLSGTSGSLGSYEQYF. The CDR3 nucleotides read TGTGCCAGTAGTCTCTCAGGGACTAGCGGGAGTCTGGGCTCCTACGAGCAGTACTTC.